One T cell receptor (beta chain) is described in this entry. Trimming left V 1 base short and J 1 base short, with 14 bases between. The CDR3 spans 15 residues. Germline CDR1 reads DFQATT; CDR2 reads SNEGSKA (reference sequence). This record comes from a study of T-cell reconstitution after alpha-beta-depleted transplantation in children. The library targeted TCRbeta and was prepared with unique molecular identifiers. TCRdb re-derived calls from the PCR reads in MiXCR, one entry per CDR3 protein. This repertoire shows just under 550,000 distinct CDR3 sequences, around 16% found once; its top ten account for 3% to 4%.

The rearrangement joins TRBV20-1 to TRBJ2-7; a weak D match, TRBD1 (5 bases). The sequence was obtained from a human donor who donated a stem cell graft to a child with acute lymphoblastic leukemia. The input for sequencing was PBMCs from the stem cell graft donor, taken from the stem cell graft. The CDR3 loop reads CSARGGSLNSYEQYF. As DNA, the CDR3 is TGCAGTGCTAGAGGGGGCTCCCTTAATTCCTACGAGCAGTACTTC.